Below, 2 T cell receptor beta chains from the same sample are listed, as sequenced in a study of T cells after posttransplantation cyclophosphamide. Busulfan-fludarabine conditioning, marrow transplant, and cyclophosphamide on days +3 and +4 were administered. Generated by immunoSEQ multiplex PCR, the TCRdb table keeps only in-frame clones and is missing some. This sample has roughly 3,700 clones; 83% occur once, and the top ten carry less than 8.5%. Sample: CD4+ T cells sorted from blood, taken about 230 days after a stem cell transplant with posttransplant cyclophosphamide. Receptors were obtained from a male patient aged 25-45 years who received an allogeneic stem cell transplant from a related donor, was CMV-positive, and had no GVHD. The graft donor may account for some of the T cells.

This CDR3 reads CAWSSADTQYF. The CDR3 nucleotides read TGTGCCTGGAGCAGCGCAGATACGCAGTATTTT. The chain employs TRBV30 and TRBJ2-3; no firm D call. The CDR3 runs to 11 residues. The V gene's germline CDR1 is GTSNPN and CDR2 SVGIG (reference sequence). V was shortened by 3 bases and J by 4 bases, with 5 bases between the two germline ends.

This clone has only a few counts. CDR3 sequence: CASGGSGRVNEQFF. The DNA for the CDR3 is TGTGCCAGCGGTGGTAGCGGGAGGGTCAATGAGCAGTTCTTC. The J gene is TRBJ2-1, the V gene TRBV7-9, with 11 bases identical to TRBD2. The CDR3 totals 14 residues. The trim removed 8 bases at V and 6 bases at J, leaving 6 bases unmatched. The germline V gene encodes CDR1 SEHNR and CDR2 FQNEAQ (reference sequence).